Reported below is one T cell receptor beta chain. Its cognate antigen has yet to be identified. Base qualities are not recorded, but no much larger clone differs from it by a single base. RNA was extracted using the RNeasy kit, and roughly 0.5 to 1 microgram was reverse transcribed with random hexamers. The immunoSEQ multiplex PCR assay, which covers 54 Vbeta and 13 Jbeta segments, was used to amplify TCR beta CDR3 regions. PCR amplification bias was corrected by using a synthetic template baseline for primer optimization and computational correction. The study's processing was this. Only productive sequences were kept, with reads annotated to V, D and J genes according to IMGT and analyzed in immunoSEQ Analyzer. To calculate clonality, Shannon entropy was normalized by log2 of the number of productive unique sequences and then subtracted from one. Public and private clones were assessed among the 100 most prevalent clones of each patient and control. Susac-specific clones were defined as absent from healthy and MS cohorts, 1052 published viral clones and other ImmuneACCESS disease sequences. TCRdb cleaned the public reads at Q25 with fastp, built clones with MiXCR and kept in-frame beta chains. Here each entry gathers all rows of one CDR3 protein and keeps the most common genes and DNA. Clone size and V and J calls follow TCRdb, not the original study. Within this sample are some 68,000 distinct CDR3 sequences, with 93% of them counted one time only. Around 0.15% of the sample lies in the top ten.

The sample comes from a study of CD8 T cells in Susac syndrome (dated by TCRdb to between 2017 and 2020). In the study overall: Of the Susac syndrome patients who were sequenced, roughly 8 were in clinical remission while roughly six had clinically active disease. At blood withdrawal, Susac syndrome patients were either therapy-naive, taking corticosteroids (in some cases with IVIg as well), or taking IVIg alone. Repertoire sequencing was used to test whether CD8+ T cell activation and differentiation in Susac syndrome was antigen driven. Overall study results and their limits: The study acknowledged that relatively few individuals were included in the TCR sequencing and HLA analysis. The CD4+ T cell repertoire of patients with Susac syndrome showed no detectable clonal expansion.

Peripheral blood CD8+ and CD4+ T cells from healthy donors, Susac syndrome patients and multiple sclerosis patients were profiled by high-throughput TCR beta sequencing. Recently defined diagnostic criteria for definite or probable disease were met by the Susac syndrome patients. Bulk CD8+ and CD4+ T cells were purified by magnetic negative isolation, while CD8+ TEMRA cells were enriched using FACS. Blood was collected in EDTA tubes and processed within 24 hours, with PBMCs isolated through density gradient centrifugation. PBMCs intended for TCR sequencing were cryopreserved in liquid nitrogen and were subsequently thawed in a 37 degrees C water bath. The sorted or isolated CD4+, CD8+ and CD8+ TEMRA cells had a purity of 90% or higher. CDR1 and CDR2, looked up from the germline V gene, are MNHEY and SVGEGT. The V end loses 3 bases and the J end loses 5 bases, and a stretch of 4 bases separates them. The CDR3 runs 12 residues from the cysteine to the phenylalanine. The DNA shown is the 36-base CDR3, in frame from base 1.

The sequence joins TRBV6-2 or TRBV6-3 to TRBJ2-2, with the D gene not clear enough to name. The sequencing sample was made of CD4+ T cells from PBMCs. The source of this sequence is a human donor with Susac syndrome. The CDR3 protein is CASSYSTGELFF. The DNA sequence reads TGTGCCAGCAGTTATTCTACCGGGGAGCTGTTTTTT.